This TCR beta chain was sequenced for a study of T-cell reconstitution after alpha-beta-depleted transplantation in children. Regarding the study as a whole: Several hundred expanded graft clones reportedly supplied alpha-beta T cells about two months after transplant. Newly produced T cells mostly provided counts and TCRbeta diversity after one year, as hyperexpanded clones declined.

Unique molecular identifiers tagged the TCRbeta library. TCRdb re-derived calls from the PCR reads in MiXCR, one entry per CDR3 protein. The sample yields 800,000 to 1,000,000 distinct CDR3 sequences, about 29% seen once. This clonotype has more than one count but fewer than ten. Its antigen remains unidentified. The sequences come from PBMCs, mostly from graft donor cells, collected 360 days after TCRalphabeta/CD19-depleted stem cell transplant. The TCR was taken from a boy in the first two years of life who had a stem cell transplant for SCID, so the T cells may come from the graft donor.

Written as DNA, the CDR3 is TGCAGTGCTAGAGAGGGGACAGGAGATTGGAATACGCAGTATTTT. Translation: CSAREGTGDWNTQYF. V is TRBV20-1 and J is TRBJ2-3, with 8 bases fitting TRBD1. Germline loops: CDR1 DFQATT, CDR2 SNEGSKA (reference sequence). CDR3 length equals 15 residues. V gave up 0 bases and J gave up 7 bases; unmatched junction bases: 9.